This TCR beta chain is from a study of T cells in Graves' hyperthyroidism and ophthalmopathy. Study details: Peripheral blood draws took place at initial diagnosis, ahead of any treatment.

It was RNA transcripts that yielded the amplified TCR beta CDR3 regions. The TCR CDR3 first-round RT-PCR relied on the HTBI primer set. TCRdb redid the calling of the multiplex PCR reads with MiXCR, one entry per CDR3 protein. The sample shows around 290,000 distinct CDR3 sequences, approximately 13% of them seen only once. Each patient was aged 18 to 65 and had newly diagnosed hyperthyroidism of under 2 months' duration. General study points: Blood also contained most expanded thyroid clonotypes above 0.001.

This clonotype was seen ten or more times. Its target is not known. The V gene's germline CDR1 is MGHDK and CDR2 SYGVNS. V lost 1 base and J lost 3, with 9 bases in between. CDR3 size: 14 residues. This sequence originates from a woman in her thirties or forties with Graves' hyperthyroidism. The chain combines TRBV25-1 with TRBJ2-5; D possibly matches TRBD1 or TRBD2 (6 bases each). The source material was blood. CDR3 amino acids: CASSEWGAEETQYF. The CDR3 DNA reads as TGTGCCAGCAGTGAATGGGGGGCAGAAGAGACCCAGTACTTC. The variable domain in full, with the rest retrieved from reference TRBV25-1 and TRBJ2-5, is EADIYQTPRYLVIGTGKKITLECSQTMGHDKMYWYQQDPGMELHLIHYSYGVNSTEKGDLSSESTVSRIRTEHFPLTLESARPSHTSQYLCASSEWGAEETQYFGPGTRLLVL.